The 8 T cell receptor beta chains listed next were all sequenced from one sample in a study of T cells in Graves' hyperthyroidism and ophthalmopathy. TCR beta CDR3 regions were amplified from RNA transcripts. TCR CDR3 regions were first amplified by RT-PCR with HTBI primers. One entry per CDR3 protein, called by TCRdb with MiXCR from the multiplex PCR reads. This table holds almost 250,000 distinct CDR3 sequences, more than 20% found once. Sample: blood. The receptors here all came from a woman aged 40 to 50 with Graves' ophthalmopathy.

This clonotype was counted many times. The chain carries TRBV27 and TRBJ1-1; no clear D. The ends were cut back, 5 bases at V and 0 bases at J, with 7 bases in the middle. This CDR3 is built from 13 residues. Germline values: CDR1 MNHEY, CDR2 SMNVEV (reference sequence). The DNA of the CDR3 is TGTGCCAGCAGTCCCGCGGTGAACACTGAAGCTTTCTTT. It yields the protein CASSPAVNTEAFF.

The J gene is TRBJ1-1, the V gene TRBV18; possibly TRBD1 for D (5 bases). This CDR3 contains 13 residues. Germline lookup yields CDR1 KGHSH and CDR2 LQKENI. V shed 2 bases and J shed 11 bases, with 15 bases lying between them. CDR3 DNA: TGTGCCAGCTCACCATCGAGGGCGGGGGAGGCTTTCTTT. It translates to CASSPSRAGEAFF. Full variable domain (outside the CDR3, taken from reference TRBV18 and TRBJ1-1): NAGVMQNPRHLVRRRGQEARLRCSPMKGHSHVYWYRQLPEEGLKFMVYLQKENIIDESGMPKERFSAEFPKEGPSILRIQQVVRGDSAAYFCASSPSRAGEAFFGQGTRLTVV.

CDR3 residues: CASMWQGKSRYTF. CDR3 nucleotide sequence: TGTGCCAGTATGTGGCAGGGGAAGAGTCGCTACACCTTC. This chain connects TRBV19 to TRBJ1-2, with D possibly TRBD1 on 6 matching bases. Germline CDR1 and CDR2: LNHDA and SQIVND (reference sequence). The CDR3 totals 13 residues. Trimming took 7 bases from V and 9 from J, leaving 18 bases between them.

This clonotype was observed at least ten times. This rearrangement joins TRBV5-1 to TRBJ2-3; 7 bases align to TRBD1. Germline V CDR1 and CDR2: SGHRS, YFSETQ. V shed 4 bases and J 7 bases; nucleotides not matched to a gene: 9. This CDR3 has 14 amino acids. The CDR3 nucleotides read TGCGCCAGCAGCCAGGAGAGGGGGCCCTATACGCAGTATTTT. Translation gives CASSQERGPYTQYF. Full variable domain (outside the CDR3, taken from reference TRBV5-1 and TRBJ2-3): KAGVTQTPRYLIKTRGQQVTLSCSPISGHRSVSWYQQTPGQGLQFLFEYFSETQRNKGNFPGRFSGRQFSNSRSEMNVSTLELGDSALYLCASSQERGPYTQYFGPGTRLTVL.

This clonotype was observed at least ten times. The V call is TRBV4-2, the J call TRBJ2-5; TRBD2 matches 11 bases. This CDR3 has 16 residues. Losses at the gene ends were 0 bases for V and 2 bases for J; bases not matched to a gene: 2. Germline assignment: CDR1 LGHNA and CDR2 YNFKEQ. CDR3 in amino acids: CASSQELAGGQETQYF. DNA of the CDR3: TGTGCCAGCAGCCAAGAATTAGCGGGAGGGCAAGAGACCCAGTACTTC.

This clonotype has ten or more counts. This chain connects TRBV3-1 to TRBJ1-1; TRBD1 matches 8 bases. The CDR3 has 13 residues. CDR1 LGHDT and CDR2 YNNKEL come from the germline V gene (reference sequence). Trimming took 5 bases from V and 6 from J; bases not matched to a gene: 5. DNA for the CDR3: TGTGCCAGCAGCAGTCAACAGGGGGCTGAAGCTTTCTTT. Translating it yields CASSSQQGAEAFF.

In its sample, this clonotype was seen many times. The chain couples TRBV30 to TRBJ2-5; 10 bases are a match to TRBD1. The CDR3 covers 13 residues. Unmatched junction bases numbered 1, after V lost 1 base and J lost 5 bases. Germline V gives CDR1 GTSNPN, CDR2 SVGIG (reference sequence). The CDR3 sequence is CAWSADRGETQYF. The CDR3 DNA reads as TGTGCCTGGAGTGCGGACAGGGGGGAGACCCAGTACTTC.

This clonotype was seen many times. J is TRBJ2-2 and V is TRBV7-3; tentative D call: TRBD1 (6 bases). Germline lookup yields CDR1 SGHTA and CDR2 FQGTGA. Trimming pared 6 bases from V and 6 bases from J, leaving 11 bases between. The CDR3 has 13 amino acids. CDR3 loop: CASRKTGAGELFF. The CDR3 DNA reads TGTGCCAGCAGAAAGACAGGCGCCGGGGAGCTGTTTTTT.